Each of the 3 T cell receptor beta chains below was sequenced from the same sample in a study of CD8+CD57+ T cells in acquired aplastic anemia. Previously, flow cytometry had revealed CD8+CD57+ cell expansion in the patients chosen for sequencing. Genomic DNA templated the TCR beta VDJ and CDR3 profiling. TCRdb used MiXCR to reprocess the reads, holding one entry per CDR3 protein. The sample lists around 250,000 distinct CDR3 sequences, 82% occurring once. The sequencing sample was made of sorted CD4+, CD8+, or CD8+CD57+ T cells (not recorded which) from PBMCs. Source of these receptors: a human donor with aplastic anemia.

The chain recombines TRBV20-1 with TRBJ2-2; tentative D call: TRBD1 (5 bases). CDR3 length equals 13 residues. The V gene lost 1 base and the J gene lost 8 bases, with 11 bases spanning the gap. Germline lookup yields CDR1 DFQATT and CDR2 SNEGSKA (reference sequence). The CDR3 protein is CSARGQIGGELFF. The CDR3, as DNA: TGCAGTGCTAGAGGACAGATAGGGGGGGAGCTGTTTTTT.

Worth noting for this clonotype: At one end, the junction sequence differs from germline, possibly due to a read error. V and J are TRBV2 and TRBJ1-6, with D tentatively TRBD1 (5 bases). Germline CDR1 SNHLY, CDR2 FYNNEI. The CDR3 is 16 residues long. CDR3 protein: CASSADSASYHLPRHF. DNA of the CDR3: TGTGCCAGCAGCGCCGACAGCGCCTCCTATCATTTACCCCGCCACTTT.

For this clonotype: An end of the junction does not agree with germline; a read error may underlie this. This sequence joins TRBV7-3 and TRBJ2-3; D is possibly TRBD2 (5 bases). This CDR3 spans 14 amino acids. Per the germline V gene, CDR1 is SGHTA and CDR2 is FQGTGA. The CDR3 reads CASSLRAGNDTQYF. The CDR3 nucleotides are TGTGCCAGCAGCTTGAGGGCAGGTAATGATACCCAGTATTTT.